Listed below are T cell receptor beta chains from one sample, sequenced in a study of blood T cells in healthy people across ages. TCRdb reprocessed the 5' RACE reads via MiXCR and lists one record per CDR3 protein. The repertoire includes approximately 1.5 million distinct CDR3 sequences, approximately 42% of them detected once, and about 4% sits in the top ten. Sample: blood. The receptors derive from a woman aged 18-29 years in good health. The CDR3 runs from the conserved cysteine through the conserved F or W. Each record gives: CDR3 protein, CDR3 DNA, CDR3 length, V gene, J gene, clone size, D gene. D genes are given only for firm matches. Not all rows give a size; the values are once, few, many and, for expanded clones, a class.

CDR3 protein: CASSHGGEADTQYF
CDR3 DNA: TGCGCCAGCAGCCACGGGGGGGAGGCAGATACGCAGTATTTT
CDR3 length: 14
V gene: TRBV4-1
J gene: TRBJ2-3
clone size: NA
D gene: TRBD2

CDR3 protein: CASSSDYGEQYF
CDR3 DNA: TGTGCCAGCAGCTCAGACTACGGCGAGCAGTACTTC
CDR3 length: 12
V gene: TRBV7-2
J gene: TRBJ2-7
clone size: NA
D gene: NA

CDR3 protein: CASSGRQGVEAFF
CDR3 DNA: TGTGCCAGCAGTGGACGACAGGGAGTTGAAGCTTTCTTT
CDR3 length: 13
V gene: TRBV12-3/TRBV12-4
J gene: TRBJ1-1
clone size: NA
D gene: TRBD1

CDR3 protein: CASSYLTSGQGRGKLFF
CDR3 DNA: TGCGCCAGCAGCTACTTAACGTCGGGACAGGGAAGGGGAAAACTGTTTTTT
CDR3 length: 17
V gene: TRBV5-1
J gene: TRBJ1-4
clone size: NA
D gene: TRBD1

CDR3 protein: CASSSRRTGMNTEAFF
CDR3 DNA: TGTGCCAGCAGCTCCCGTAGGACGGGGATGAACACTGAAGCTTTCTTT
CDR3 length: 16
V gene: TRBV7-2
J gene: TRBJ1-1
clone size: NA
D gene: NA

CDR3 protein: CASSQDQRGPPTYGQYF
CDR3 DNA: TGCGCCAGCAGCCAAGATCAAAGGGGGCCCCCAACCTACGGGCAGTACTTC
CDR3 length: 17
V gene: TRBV4-3
J gene: TRBJ2-7
clone size: NA
D gene: TRBD1

CDR3 protein: CASSYLGSIGTDTQYF
CDR3 DNA: TGTGCCAGCAGTTATCTCGGGAGTATAGGCACAGATACGCAGTATTTT
CDR3 length: 16
V gene: TRBV6-5
J gene: TRBJ2-3
clone size: NA
D gene: NA

CDR3 protein: CASSPVDRTYLYEQYF
CDR3 DNA: TGCGCCAGCAGCCCCGTCGACAGGACTTACCTATACGAGCAGTACTTC
CDR3 length: 16
V gene: TRBV5-1
J gene: TRBJ2-7
clone size: NA
D gene: NA

CDR3 protein: CASSLRMNRDRGMRSYEQYF
CDR3 DNA: TGTGCCAGCAGCTTACGGATGAACCGGGACAGGGGGATGAGGAGCTACGAGCAGTACTTC
CDR3 length: 20
V gene: TRBV7-9
J gene: TRBJ2-7
clone size: NA
D gene: TRBD1

CDR3 protein: CAIRKGDTQYF
CDR3 DNA: TGTGCCATCAGGAAAGGGGATACGCAGTATTTT
CDR3 length: 11
V gene: TRBV10-3
J gene: TRBJ2-3
clone size: few
D gene: NA

CDR3 protein: CSARDTNTDTQYF
CDR3 DNA: TGCAGTGCTAGAGATACTAACACAGATACGCAGTATTTT
CDR3 length: 13
V gene: TRBV20-1
J gene: TRBJ2-3
clone size: few
D gene: NA

CDR3 protein: CASSAQTGLSSYGYTF
CDR3 DNA: TGTGCCAGCAGCGCGCAAACAGGTTTATCTAGCTATGGCTACACCTTC
CDR3 length: 16
V gene: TRBV9
J gene: TRBJ1-2
clone size: NA
D gene: NA

CDR3 protein: CASSQETLETQYF
CDR3 DNA: TGTGCCAGCTCACAAGAAACCTTAGAGACCCAGTACTTC
CDR3 length: 13
V gene: TRBV18
J gene: TRBJ2-5
clone size: NA
D gene: NA

CDR3 protein: CATTAPADEKLFF
CDR3 DNA: TGTGCCACTACAGCTCCCGCGGATGAAAAACTGTTTTTT
CDR3 length: 13
V gene: TRBV7-9
J gene: TRBJ1-4
clone size: NA
D gene: NA

CDR3 protein: CASSGGVGWLAEAFF
CDR3 DNA: TGTGCCAGCAGTGGGGGAGTGGGCTGGCTGGCTGAAGCTTTCTTT
CDR3 length: 15
V gene: TRBV6-5
J gene: TRBJ1-1
clone size: NA
D gene: NA

CDR3 protein: CASRLDREYGYTF
CDR3 DNA: TGTGCCAGCAGGCTTGACAGGGAGTATGGCTACACCTTC
CDR3 length: 13
V gene: TRBV6-5
J gene: TRBJ1-2
clone size: NA
D gene: TRBD1

CDR3 protein: CASSPLLGESYEQYF
CDR3 DNA: TGTGCCAGCTCACCTCTTCTGGGGGAGAGTTACGAGCAGTACTTC
CDR3 length: 15
V gene: TRBV18
J gene: TRBJ2-7
clone size: few
D gene: NA

CDR3 protein: CASSHTGAYNEQYF
CDR3 DNA: TGTGCCAGCAGCCATACGGGGGCCTACAATGAGCAGTACTTC
CDR3 length: 14
V gene: TRBV4-2
J gene: TRBJ2-7
clone size: once
D gene: NA

CDR3 protein: CSARPRTGANVLTF
CDR3 DNA: TGCAGTGCCAGGCCAAGGACAGGGGCCAACGTCCTGACTTTC
CDR3 length: 14
V gene: TRBV20-1
J gene: TRBJ2-6
clone size: NA
D gene: NA

CDR3 protein: CASSSQGNYEQYF
CDR3 DNA: TGTGCCAGCAGTTCACAGGGAAACTACGAGCAGTACTTC
CDR3 length: 13
V gene: TRBV27
J gene: TRBJ2-7
clone size: few
D gene: NA

CDR3 protein: CASTLRESSYEQYF
CDR3 DNA: TGTGCCAGCACCCTTCGGGAGAGCTCCTACGAGCAGTACTTC
CDR3 length: 14
V gene: TRBV28
J gene: TRBJ2-7
clone size: NA
D gene: NA

CDR3 protein: CASSTLVLPYEQYF
CDR3 DNA: TGTGCCAGCTCAACGTTAGTGCTACCCTACGAGCAGTACTTC
CDR3 length: 14
V gene: TRBV12-3/TRBV12-4
J gene: TRBJ2-7
clone size: many
D gene: NA

CDR3 protein: CASSSRRGARADTQYF
CDR3 DNA: TGTGCCAGCAGTTCCCGTCGGGGTGCGAGGGCAGATACGCAGTATTTT
CDR3 length: 16
V gene: TRBV12-3/TRBV12-4
J gene: TRBJ2-3
clone size: NA
D gene: NA

CDR3 protein: CASSSHTPQEFF
CDR3 DNA: TGTGCCAGCAGTTCCCACACACCACAGGAGTTCTTC
CDR3 length: 12
V gene: TRBV28
J gene: TRBJ2-1
clone size: few
D gene: NA

CDR3 protein: CTPSGDEQYF
CDR3 DNA: TGCACGCCTAGCGGGGACGAGCAGTACTTC
CDR3 length: 10
V gene: TRBV20-1
J gene: TRBJ2-7
clone size: NA
D gene: TRBD2

CDR3 protein: CASSQGGTAPQYF
CDR3 DNA: TGCGCCAGCAGCCAAGGCGGGACAGCACCCCAGTACTTC
CDR3 length: 13
V gene: TRBV4-3
J gene: TRBJ2-5
clone size: few
D gene: NA

CDR3 protein: CASSFTAGATNNEQFF
CDR3 DNA: TGTGCCAGCAGCTTTACAGCGGGGGCTACAAACAATGAGCAGTTCTTC
CDR3 length: 16
V gene: TRBV11-2
J gene: TRBJ2-1
clone size: few
D gene: TRBD2

CDR3 protein: CASSEFGGSYNEQFF
CDR3 DNA: TGTGCCAGCAGTGAATTTGGGGGCTCCTACAATGAGCAGTTCTTC
CDR3 length: 15
V gene: TRBV25-1
J gene: TRBJ2-1
clone size: few
D gene: NA

CDR3 protein: CASSLWSHGSGETQYF
CDR3 DNA: TGTGCCAGCAGCTTATGGTCCCACGGGAGTGGAGAGACCCAGTACTTC
CDR3 length: 16
V gene: TRBV7-8
J gene: TRBJ2-5
clone size: few
D gene: NA

CDR3 protein: CASSHSSGLASYEQYF
CDR3 DNA: TGTGCCAGCAGCCACTCCTCGGGACTAGCATCCTACGAGCAGTACTTC
CDR3 length: 16
V gene: TRBV3-1
J gene: TRBJ2-7
clone size: few
D gene: TRBD2

CDR3 protein: CASSEGHLRATDTQYF
CDR3 DNA: TGTGCCAGCAGTGAGGGACACCTAAGGGCCACAGATACGCAGTATTTT
CDR3 length: 16
V gene: TRBV6-2/TRBV6-3
J gene: TRBJ2-3
clone size: few
D gene: NA

CDR3 protein: CSARDPTSGGALLNEQYF
CDR3 DNA: TGCAGTGCTAGAGATCCAACTAGCGGGGGGGCGCTTTTGAATGAGCAGTACTTC
CDR3 length: 18
V gene: TRBV20-1
J gene: TRBJ2-5
clone size: NA
D gene: TRBD2

CDR3 protein: CASSQRRTSYEQYF
CDR3 DNA: TGTGCCAGCAGTCAAAGACGGACCTCCTACGAGCAGTACTTC
CDR3 length: 14
V gene: TRBV7-8
J gene: TRBJ2-7
clone size: NA
D gene: NA

CDR3 protein: CASSPPGKLVGEQFF
CDR3 DNA: TGTGCCAGCAGCCCGCCCGGGAAGCTCGTTGGTGAGCAGTTCTTC
CDR3 length: 15
V gene: TRBV4-2
J gene: TRBJ2-1
clone size: NA
D gene: NA

CDR3 protein: CATSDLQRGPPYEQYF
CDR3 DNA: TGTGCCACCAGTGACCTACAGCGGGGGCCACCCTACGAGCAGTACTTC
CDR3 length: 16
V gene: TRBV24-1
J gene: TRBJ2-7
clone size: NA
D gene: TRBD2

CDR3 protein: CASSQGDRGLQPQHF
CDR3 DNA: TGCGCCAGCAGCCAAGGGGACAGGGGGCTCCAGCCCCAGCATTTT
CDR3 length: 15
V gene: TRBV4-1
J gene: TRBJ1-5
clone size: many
D gene: TRBD1

CDR3 protein: CASSEPHRLDLQETQYF
CDR3 DNA: TGTGCCAGCAGTGAACCACATCGTCTGGACCTCCAAGAGACCCAGTACTTC
CDR3 length: 17
V gene: TRBV6-1
J gene: TRBJ2-5
clone size: once
D gene: NA

CDR3 protein: CASSLSIGGVYEQYF
CDR3 DNA: TGTGCCAGCAGTTTAAGCATAGGGGGCGTCTACGAGCAGTACTTC
CDR3 length: 15
V gene: TRBV28
J gene: TRBJ2-7
clone size: once
D gene: TRBD1

CDR3 protein: CASSGDGVGPLTQYF
CDR3 DNA: TGTGCCAGCAGTGGGGACGGGGTGGGTCCCCTTACGCAGTATTTT
CDR3 length: 15
V gene: TRBV7-2
J gene: TRBJ2-3
clone size: NA
D gene: NA

CDR3 protein: CASSLRTGFYEQFF
CDR3 DNA: TGTGCCAGCAGCTTGAGGACAGGATTCTACGAGCAGTTCTTC
CDR3 length: 14
V gene: TRBV11-2
J gene: TRBJ2-1
clone size: once
D gene: TRBD1

CDR3 protein: CASSLDRGGRANYGYTF
CDR3 DNA: TGTGCCAGCAGCTTAGACAGGGGAGGGCGGGCTAACTATGGCTACACCTTC
CDR3 length: 17
V gene: TRBV12-3/TRBV12-4
J gene: TRBJ1-2
clone size: NA
D gene: TRBD1

CDR3 protein: CASSLRGFGTEAFF
CDR3 DNA: TGTGCCAGCAGCTTACGGGGTTTTGGCACTGAAGCTTTCTTT
CDR3 length: 14
V gene: TRBV7-2
J gene: TRBJ1-1
clone size: many
D gene: NA

CDR3 protein: CASSPGGTGRRYNEQFF
CDR3 DNA: TGTGCCAGCAGCCCTGGGGGGACAGGGAGAAGGTACAATGAGCAGTTCTTC
CDR3 length: 17
V gene: TRBV12-3/TRBV12-4
J gene: TRBJ2-1
clone size: NA
D gene: TRBD1

CDR3 protein: CAIREGGDEKLFF
CDR3 DNA: TGTGCCATCAGGGAGGGGGGCGATGAAAAACTGTTTTTT
CDR3 length: 13
V gene: TRBV10-3
J gene: TRBJ1-4
clone size: few
D gene: NA

CDR3 protein: CSAIHVYGYTF
CDR3 DNA: TGCAGTGCTATCCATGTCTATGGCTACACCTTC
CDR3 length: 11
V gene: TRBV20-1
J gene: TRBJ1-2
clone size: NA
D gene: NA

CDR3 protein: CASSLSSTDAINYGYTF
CDR3 DNA: TGTGCCAGCAGCTTATCCTCGACAGACGCGATTAACTATGGCTACACCTTC
CDR3 length: 17
V gene: TRBV7-2
J gene: TRBJ1-2
clone size: few
D gene: NA

CDR3 protein: CASSQLEREKLFF
CDR3 DNA: TGTGCCAGCAGCCAATTGGAAAGAGAAAAACTGTTTTTT
CDR3 length: 13
V gene: TRBV3-1
J gene: TRBJ1-4
clone size: NA
D gene: NA

CDR3 protein: CASSQDLAGDTQYF
CDR3 DNA: TGTGCCAGCAGCCAAGACCTAGCCGGAGATACGCAGTATTTT
CDR3 length: 14
V gene: TRBV4-3
J gene: TRBJ2-3
clone size: many
D gene: NA

CDR3 protein: CASSSETDGYTF
CDR3 DNA: TGTGCCAGCAGCTCGGAGACAGACGGCTACACCTTC
CDR3 length: 12
V gene: TRBV13
J gene: TRBJ1-2
clone size: NA
D gene: NA

CDR3 protein: CASSLLETEVETQYF
CDR3 DNA: TGTGCCAGCAGTTTATTGGAGACTGAAGTTGAGACCCAGTACTTC
CDR3 length: 15
V gene: TRBV28
J gene: TRBJ2-5
clone size: NA
D gene: NA

CDR3 protein: CSAIGGLGFEQYF
CDR3 DNA: TGCAGTGCTATTGGAGGGCTGGGGTTTGAGCAGTACTTC
CDR3 length: 13
V gene: TRBV20-1
J gene: TRBJ2-7
clone size: NA
D gene: NA

CDR3 protein: CASSEGGGSYEQYF
CDR3 DNA: TGTGCCAGCTCCGAGGGTGGCGGATCCTACGAGCAGTACTTC
CDR3 length: 14
V gene: TRBV6-5
J gene: TRBJ2-7
clone size: few
D gene: NA

CDR3 protein: CASSDSLPGRNEQFF
CDR3 DNA: TGTGCCAGCAGTGACTCCCTACCCGGGAGGAATGAGCAGTTCTTC
CDR3 length: 15
V gene: TRBV6-4
J gene: TRBJ2-1
clone size: NA
D gene: TRBD2

CDR3 protein: CAMAPSTDTQYF
CDR3 DNA: TGTGCCATGGCCCCAAGCACAGATACGCAGTATTTT
CDR3 length: 12
V gene: TRBV10-3
J gene: TRBJ2-3
clone size: NA
D gene: NA